The entry below describes one T cell receptor beta chain. Its antigen is not known. The sample belongs to a study of T cell responses to AZD1222 COVID-19 vaccine. Study-level points and caveats: Sampling that yielded the repertoires occurred only after the peak T cell response. Females made up more of the donors, who were largely white British, and clonal diversity may have come out too low. Compared with day 0, the breadth and depth of the Spike-specific TCR repertoire rose significantly after two doses of AZD1222. AZD1222 recipients seropositive at baseline numbered only six or seven.

Assay used: immunoSEQ multiplex PCR; TCRdb lists only in-frame clones, some missing. The sample lists approximately 130,000 clones, almost 85% occurring once. Germline CDR1 is ENHRY and CDR2 is SYGVKD. The V and J ends lost 7 bases and 2 bases respectively, with 11 bases between them. The CDR3 contains 13 residues. The rearrangement joins TRBV10-3 to TRBJ2-5; possibly TRBD2 for D (5 bases). Sequencing was performed on peripheral blood, taken 28 days after the second dose of the MenACWY control vaccine. The sequence was obtained from an adult who received the MenACWY meningococcal vaccine as a control. Here the CDR3 reads CAINPGGQETQYF. CDR3 bases: TGTGCCATCAATCCGGGCGGGCAAGAGACCCAGTACTTC.